This T cell receptor beta chain originates from a study of blood T cell repertoires in COVID-19. The CDR3 sequence is 15 residues long. Germline CDR1 is MDHEN and CDR2 is SYDVKM. The V and J ends lost 3 bases and 5 bases respectively, with 16 bases between them. Some clones are missing from TCRdb's copy, which holds only in-frame ones; the method was immunoSEQ multiplex PCR. The top ten clones hold about 2.5% of a sample with hundreds of thousands of clones, roughly 85% of them seen once. The age range of participants was about 18 to 95 years, with residence in under 30 US areas. Participants reported their clinical history, and cohort assignment relied on those reports.

V gene TRBV28 combines with J gene TRBJ1-1; a weak D match, TRBD1 (6 bases). This receptor was obtained from a woman aged 45-65 years who had recovered from COVID-19. The specimen was PBMCs or T cells enriched from blood (not recorded which). CDR3 nucleotide sequence: TGTGCCAGCAGTTTCGCTACAGGGCTTGGAACTGAAGCTTTCTTT. This gives the protein CASSFATGLGTEAFF.